Sequencing of this TCR beta chain was carried out in a study of T cell responses to AZD1222 COVID-19 vaccine. The table came from immunoSEQ multiplex PCR; TCRdb's copy has only in-frame clones and leaves some out. The sample includes about 52,000 clones, about 87% seen only once; the top ten take less than 3.5%. Points from the study as a whole: CD4 TCRs covered the whole spike, strongest at regions 160-218 and 743-854. Baseline seropositivity characterized only six or seven AZD1222 recipients.

This clone was picked up a small number of times. Its antigen is not known. The CDR3 spans 11 residues. CDR1 is MNHEY and CDR2 is SMNVEV in the germline V gene (reference sequence). V gave up 10 bases and J gave up 6 bases, with 13 bases separating them. This sequence originates from an adult who received the AZD1222 COVID-19 vaccine. This chain links TRBV27 with TRBJ2-7, with D uncertain. The input for sequencing was peripheral blood, taken 28 days after the second AZD1222 dose. CDR3 residues: CATRRASEQYF. CDR3 sequence (DNA): TGTGCCACCCGAAGGGCGTCCGAGCAGTACTTC.